The entry below gives a single TCR beta chain sequence along with its context. The ends lost 1 base at V and 12 bases at J; junction bases unmatched: 13. The length of the CDR3 is 16 residues. CDR1 and CDR2 (germline): SEHNR, FQNEAQ (reference sequence). In TCRdb, the PCR reads were re-called with MiXCR into one record per CDR3 protein. The sample has about 93,000 distinct CDR3 sequences; 45% to 55% are singletons. This entry belongs to a study of CDR3 diversity in severe acne. This receptor was taken from a male donor in good health, serving as a control. Material for sequencing was blood. The chain couples TRBV7-9 to TRBJ2-1, with 9 bases lining up with TRBD2. The CDR3 nucleotides are TGTGCCAGCAGCTTAGATAAGAGCGGGAGGCGAGATACGCAGTTCTTC. Its protein product is CASSLDKSGRRDTQFF.